This TCR beta chain came from a study of blood T cell repertoires in COVID-19. Across the study: Samples of COVID-19 (acute and convalescent) were obtained from the United States, Italy and Spain. PBMCs, B-cell-depleted T cells, or T cells were the source of the cDNA or gDNA that made up the material.

In the source study's methods: Amplification from reference gene primers served as the basis for estimated nucleated cell counts. Clones were sequenced by immunoSEQ multiplex PCR, and TCRdb holds only the in-frame ones, with some missing. V and J calls and clone size are copied from that table; D and trimming were computed from the DNA. The table records around 58,000 clones, less than 90% of them present only once. With V trimmed by 0 bases and J by 7 bases, 11 bases remained unmatched. The CDR3 is 16 amino acids. Germline CDR1 is MNHEY and CDR2 is SMNVEV (reference sequence). The sequence came from a human donor in a cohort sampled during active COVID-19. The chain uses TRBV27 and TRBJ1-2, with TRBD1 matching 7 bases. Sequencing used peripheral blood. The chain's CDR3 is CASSLSGTVKWAGYTF. The CDR3 DNA sequence: TGTGCCAGCAGTTTATCCGGGACAGTGAAATGGGCTGGCTACACCTTC.